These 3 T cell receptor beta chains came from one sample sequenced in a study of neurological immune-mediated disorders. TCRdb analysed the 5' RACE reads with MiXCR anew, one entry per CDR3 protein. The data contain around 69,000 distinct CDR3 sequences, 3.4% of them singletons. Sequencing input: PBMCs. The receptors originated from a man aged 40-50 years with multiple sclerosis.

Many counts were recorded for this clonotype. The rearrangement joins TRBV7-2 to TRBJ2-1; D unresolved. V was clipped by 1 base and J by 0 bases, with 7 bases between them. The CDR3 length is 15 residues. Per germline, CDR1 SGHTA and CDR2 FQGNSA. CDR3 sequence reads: CASSLEASSYNEQFF. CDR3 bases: TGTGCCAGCAGCTTAGAGGCCAGCTCCTACAATGAGCAGTTCTTC.

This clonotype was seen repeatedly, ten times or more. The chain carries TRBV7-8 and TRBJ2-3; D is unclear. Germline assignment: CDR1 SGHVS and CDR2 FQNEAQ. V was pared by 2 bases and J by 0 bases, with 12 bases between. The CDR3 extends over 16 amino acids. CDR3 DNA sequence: TGTGCCAGCAGCTTACGACGGGTCTCTAGCACAGATACGCAGTATTTT. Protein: CASSLRRVSSTDTQYF.

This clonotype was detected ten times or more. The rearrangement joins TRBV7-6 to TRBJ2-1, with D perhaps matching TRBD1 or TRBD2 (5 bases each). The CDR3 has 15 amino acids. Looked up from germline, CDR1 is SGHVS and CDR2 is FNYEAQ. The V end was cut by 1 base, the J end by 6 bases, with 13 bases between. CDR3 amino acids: CASSLVSGALNEQFF. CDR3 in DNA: TGTGCCAGCAGCTTAGTCTCCGGGGCCCTCAATGAGCAGTTCTTC.